The 16 T cell receptor beta chains below were found in one sample sequenced in a study of T cells after yellow fever vaccination. MiXCR, run by TCRdb on the 5' RACE reads, gives a single entry per CDR3 protein. Of approximately 300,000 distinct CDR3 sequences listed, around 10% were seen once; the top ten hold about 3%. The starting material was CD4+ T cells sorted from PBMCs, obtained 45 days after the yellow fever booster vaccination. The receptor set was obtained from a man in his late teens or twenties who received the YFV17D yellow fever vaccine.

This clonotype has a handful of counts. V is TRBV20-1 and J is TRBJ1-6; D is unresolved. V lost 0 bases and J 11 bases, leaving 17 bases between the germline ends. Germline values: CDR1 DFQATT, CDR2 SNEGSKA (reference sequence). CDR3 size: 15 residues. The CDR3, as DNA: TGCAGTGCTAGAGATCGATTGGGTTTTTGGACACCCCTCCACTTT. This codes for CSARDRLGFWTPLHF.

In its sample, this clonotype ranks as medium-sized (0.01 to 0.1%). The chain uses TRBV7-9 and TRBJ2-3, with D perhaps matching TRBD2 (6 bases). V lost 4 bases and J lost 0, with 11 bases in between. CDR1 SEHNR and CDR2 FQNEAQ come from the germline V gene (reference sequence). This CDR3 is built from 15 residues. DNA of the CDR3: TGTGCCAGCAGCTCATTAGCGGAGAGCACAGATACGCAGTATTTT. It encodes CASSSLAESTDTQYF.

This clonotype was picked up a small number of times. The V gene is TRBV5-1, the J gene TRBJ1-6, with TRBD1 matching 10 bases. Germline V gene lookup returns CDR1 SGHRS and CDR2 YFSETQ. V was pared by 1 base and J by 9 bases, with 7 bases of the junction left unmatched. The CDR3 is 16 residues long. The chain's CDR3 is CASSLTTGTGASPLHF. The CDR3 DNA sequence: TGCGCCAGCAGCTTGACAACCGGGACAGGGGCTTCACCCCTCCACTTT.

This clonotype has a count of ten or more. The chain links TRBV9 to TRBJ2-3, with D possibly matching TRBD2 (6 bases). This CDR3 is built from 13 residues. V was clipped by 5 bases and J by 1 base, with 8 bases between them. Germline CDR1 SGDLS, CDR2 YYNGEE. Here the CDR3 DNA reads TGTGCCAGCAGTCGGGAGCGCACAGATACGCAGTATTTT. Its translation is CASSRERTDTQYF.

This clonotype occurred many times. J is TRBJ2-5 and V is TRBV24-1; D is possibly TRBD2 (7 bases). Germline-derived CDR1 and CDR2 are KGHDR and SFDVKD. The CDR3 extends over 15 amino acids. Trimming pared 3 bases from V and 1 base from J, leaving 11 bases between. The CDR3 reads CATSDAGAGQETQYF. The CDR3 DNA follows: TGTGCCACCAGTGATGCGGGGGCCGGCCAAGAGACCCAGTACTTC.

This clonotype was detected many times. V and J are TRBV10-1 and TRBJ2-2; a possible D gene is TRBD2 (6 bases). Germline V gene sequence: CDR1 WNHNN, CDR2 SYGVQD (reference sequence). The ends were cut back, 4 bases at V and 7 bases at J, with 13 bases in the middle. This CDR3 has 14 residues. DNA of the CDR3: TGCGCCAGCAGTGTGGCAGGGCGGGACGGGGAGCTGTTTTTT. Translated, it gives CASSVAGRDGELFF.

This clonotype was observed many times. CDR3 sequence: CASSTLAGGKNIQYF. CDR3 DNA sequence: TGTGCCAGCAGTACGCTCGCGGGGGGGAAAAACATTCAGTACTTC. V gene TRBV28 combines with J gene TRBJ2-4, with 9 bases fitting TRBD2. J gave up 4 bases and V 5 bases, and 6 bases lay outside the gene matches. The germline CDR1 and CDR2 sequences are MDHEN and SYDVKM. CDR3 length: 15 residues. The full variable domain, with the rest looked up from reference TRBV28 and TRBJ2-4, is DVKVTQSSRYLVKRTGEKVFLECVQDMDHENMFWYRQDPGLGLRLIYFSYDVKMKEKGDIPEGYSVSREKKERFSLILESASTNQTSMYLCASSTLAGGKNIQYFGAGTRLSVL.

This clonotype was counted between two and nine times. V is TRBV9 and J is TRBJ2-5; D possibly matches TRBD1 or TRBD2 (6 bases each). Germline values: CDR1 SGDLS, CDR2 YYNGEE. The CDR3 is 15 residues long. V gave up 1 base and J gave up 5 bases, with 15 bases separating them. In DNA form, the CDR3 reads TGTGCCAGCAGCGTAATGACGGGGGCGGAGGAGACCCAGTACTTC. This sequence encodes CASSVMTGAEETQYF.

The chain employs TRBV7-9 and TRBJ2-7; TRBD2 is a possible D gene (7 bases). The germline CDR1 and CDR2 sequences are SEHNR and FQNEAQ (reference sequence). Trimming took off 6 bases at V and 7 bases at J, with 16 bases between the two ends. The CDR3 contains 13 residues. The CDR3 loop reads CASSQRGGWEQYV. The CDR3 DNA follows: TGTGCCAGCAGTCAAAGGGGGGGCTGGGAGCAGTACGTC.

A few counts support this clonotype. V is TRBV7-2 and J is TRBJ1-2; D is perhaps TRBD1 (5 bases). This CDR3 comprises 18 residues. Germline-derived CDR1 and CDR2 are SGHTA and FQGNSA. V gave up 5 bases and J gave up 0 bases, with 22 bases separating them. CDR3: CASSPIGAGTPSNYGYTF. For the CDR3, the DNA is TGTGCCAGCAGCCCGATCGGGGCAGGGACCCCTTCTAACTATGGCTACACCTTC.

V is TRBV7-9 and J is TRBJ1-3; D is perhaps TRBD1 (5 bases). Trimming pared 1 base from V and 8 bases from J, leaving 21 bases between. This CDR3 has 17 residues. The germline gives CDR1 SEHNR, CDR2 FQNEAQ (reference sequence). The CDR3: CASSLGDFAFRGDTIYF. The DNA of the CDR3 is TGTGCCAGCAGCTTAGGAGATTTTGCCTTTAGAGGGGACACCATATATTTT.

This clonotype occurred many times. The CDR3 reads CASSFQGTSTGELFF. CDR3 in DNA: TGTGCCAGCAGTTTCCAAGGGACATCCACCGGGGAGCTGTTTTTT. This chain connects TRBV12-3 or TRBV12-4 to TRBJ2-2; TRBD1 is a possible D gene (6 bases). The ends were cut back, 3 bases at V and 4 bases at J, with 12 bases in the middle. The CDR3 consists of 15 residues.

The chain uses TRBV3-1 and TRBJ2-4; TRBD2 matches at 9 bases. V dropped 3 bases and J dropped 1; count of bases not matched to a gene: 13. The germline CDR1 and CDR2 sequences are LGHDT and YNNKEL (reference sequence). The CDR3 runs to 19 residues. The DNA of the CDR3 is TGTGCCAGCAGCCACACGGGGACTAGCCGTCGGGGGGCCAAAAACATTCAGTACTTC. Translating it yields CASSHTGTSRRGAKNIQYF.

The rearrangement joins TRBV18 to TRBJ2-7; D ambiguous. CDR3 length: 13 amino acids. Germline assignment: CDR1 KGHSH and CDR2 LQKENI. Trimming took off 3 bases at V and 5 bases at J, with 11 bases between the two ends. Written as DNA, the CDR3 is TGTGCCAGCTCACCCCCTGGGGTGAACGAGCAGTACGTC. Protein: CASSPPGVNEQYV.

The chain links TRBV10-3 to TRBJ2-1; 8 nucleotides line up with TRBD2. V dropped 7 bases and J dropped 9; count of bases not matched to a gene: 8. Germline loops: CDR1 ENHRY, CDR2 SYGVKD. CDR3 size: 13 residues. CDR3: CAITAGEGREQFF. The CDR3 DNA is TGTGCCATCACAGCGGGGGAAGGGCGTGAGCAGTTCTTC.

There are a few counts of this clonotype. J is TRBJ2-3 and V is TRBV12-3 or TRBV12-4, with TRBD2 matching over 9 bases. Unmatched junction bases numbered 6, after V lost 10 bases and J lost 4 bases. The CDR3 is made up of 13 amino acids. CDR3 in amino acids: CATTSSGADTQYF. The DNA for the CDR3 is TGTGCCACCACTTCTAGCGGGGCAGATACGCAGTATTTT.